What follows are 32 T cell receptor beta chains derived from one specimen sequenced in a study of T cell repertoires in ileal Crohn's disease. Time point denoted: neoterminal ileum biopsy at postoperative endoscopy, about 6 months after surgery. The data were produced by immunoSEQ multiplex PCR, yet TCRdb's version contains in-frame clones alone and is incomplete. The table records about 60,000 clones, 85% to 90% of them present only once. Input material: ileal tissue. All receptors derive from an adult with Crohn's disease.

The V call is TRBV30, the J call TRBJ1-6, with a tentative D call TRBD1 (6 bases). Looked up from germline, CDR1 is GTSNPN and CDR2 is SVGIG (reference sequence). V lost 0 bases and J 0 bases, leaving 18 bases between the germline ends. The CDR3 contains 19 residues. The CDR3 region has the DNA TGTGCCTGGAGTGTAAGGGAAGGACAGTGGGGCTCCTATAATTCACCCCTCCACTTT. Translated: CAWSVREGQWGSYNSPLHF.

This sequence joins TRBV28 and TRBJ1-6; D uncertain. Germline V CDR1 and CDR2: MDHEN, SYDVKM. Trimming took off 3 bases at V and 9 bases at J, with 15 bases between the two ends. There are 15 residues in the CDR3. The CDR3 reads CASSFRGGISSPLHF. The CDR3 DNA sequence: TGTGCCAGCAGTTTCCGGGGAGGGATCTCTTCACCCCTCCACTTT. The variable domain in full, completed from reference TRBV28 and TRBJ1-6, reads DVKVTQSSRYLVKRTGEKVFLECVQDMDHENMFWYRQDPGLGLRLIYFSYDVKMKEKGDIPEGYSVSREKKERFSLILESASTNQTSMYLCASSFRGGISSPLHFGNGTRLTVT.

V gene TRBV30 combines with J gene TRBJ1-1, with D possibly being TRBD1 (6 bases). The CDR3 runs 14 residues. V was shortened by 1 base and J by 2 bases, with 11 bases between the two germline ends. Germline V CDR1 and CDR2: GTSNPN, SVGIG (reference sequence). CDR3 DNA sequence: TGTGCCTGGAGTGGACAGGCCAAAAACACTGAAGCTTTCTTT. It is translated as CAWSGQAKNTEAFF. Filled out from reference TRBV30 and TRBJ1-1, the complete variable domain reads SQTIHQWPATLVQPVGSPLSLECTVEGTSNPNLYWYRQAAGRGLQLLFYSVGIGQISSEVPQNLSASRPQDRQFILSSKKLLLSDSGFYLCAWSGQAKNTEAFFGQGTRLTVV.

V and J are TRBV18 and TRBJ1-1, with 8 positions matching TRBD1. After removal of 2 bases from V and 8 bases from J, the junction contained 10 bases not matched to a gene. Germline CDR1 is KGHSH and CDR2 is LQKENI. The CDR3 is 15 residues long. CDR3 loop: CASSPKQTGVLEAFF. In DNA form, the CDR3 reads TGTGCCAGCTCACCAAAACAGACAGGGGTCCTCGAAGCTTTCTTT.

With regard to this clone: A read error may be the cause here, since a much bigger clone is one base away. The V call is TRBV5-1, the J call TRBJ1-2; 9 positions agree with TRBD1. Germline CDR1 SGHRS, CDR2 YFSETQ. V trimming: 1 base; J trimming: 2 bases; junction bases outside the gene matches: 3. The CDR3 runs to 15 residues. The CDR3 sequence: CASSLQGTGNYGYTF. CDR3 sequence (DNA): TGCGCCAGCAGCTTGCAGGGGACAGGGAACTATGGCTACACCTTC.

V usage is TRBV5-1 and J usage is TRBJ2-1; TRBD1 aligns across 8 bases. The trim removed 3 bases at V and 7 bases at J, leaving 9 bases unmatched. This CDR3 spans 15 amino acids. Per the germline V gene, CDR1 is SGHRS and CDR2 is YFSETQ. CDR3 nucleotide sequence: TGCGCCAGCAGCTGGCCTCCAGGGGGCTCTAATGAGCAGTTCTTC. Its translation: CASSWPPGGSNEQFF.

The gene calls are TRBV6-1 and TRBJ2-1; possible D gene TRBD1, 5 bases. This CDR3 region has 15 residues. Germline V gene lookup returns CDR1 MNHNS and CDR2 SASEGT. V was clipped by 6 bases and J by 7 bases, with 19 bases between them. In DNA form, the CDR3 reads TGTGCCAGCAGCGATAGTAGAAGGGGCCTAAATGAGCAGTTCTTC. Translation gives CASSDSRRGLNEQFF.

The CDR3: CASSPLGFGNEQFF. The DNA for the CDR3 is TGTGCCAGCAGCCCGCTAGGATTTGGCAATGAGCAGTTCTTC. V and J are TRBV7-9 and TRBJ2-1, with unresolved D. V lost 5 bases, J lost 6 bases, and 14 bases lay in between. The germline V gene encodes CDR1 SEHNR and CDR2 FQNEAQ (reference sequence). The CDR3 has 14 amino acids.

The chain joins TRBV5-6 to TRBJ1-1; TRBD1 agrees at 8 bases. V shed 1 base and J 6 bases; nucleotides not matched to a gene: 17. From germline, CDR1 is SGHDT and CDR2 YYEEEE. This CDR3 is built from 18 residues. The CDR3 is CASSLTGQGPSKSAEAFF. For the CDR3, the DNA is TGTGCCAGCAGCTTGACCGGACAGGGCCCGTCCAAAAGCGCTGAAGCTTTCTTT.

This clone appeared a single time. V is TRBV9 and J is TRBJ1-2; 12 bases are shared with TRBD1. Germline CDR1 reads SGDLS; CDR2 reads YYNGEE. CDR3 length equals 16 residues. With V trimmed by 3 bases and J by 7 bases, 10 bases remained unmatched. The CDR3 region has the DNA TGTGCCAGCAGCGCCGGGACAGGGGGCTCTTCTTTTGGCTACACCTTC. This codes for CASSAGTGGSSFGYTF.

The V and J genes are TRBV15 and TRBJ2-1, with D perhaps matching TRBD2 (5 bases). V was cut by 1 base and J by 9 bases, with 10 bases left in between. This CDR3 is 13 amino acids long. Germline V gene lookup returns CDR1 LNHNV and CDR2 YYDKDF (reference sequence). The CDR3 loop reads CATSRAPEGEQFF. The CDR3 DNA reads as TGTGCCACCAGCAGAGCGCCCGAGGGTGAGCAGTTCTTC.

Written as DNA, the CDR3 is TGTGCCAGCAGCCTATGGACAGGGAACGAGCAGTACGTC. This gives the protein CASSLWTGNEQYV. The chain couples TRBV7-2 to TRBJ2-7; TRBD1 matches at 8 bases. J gave up 5 bases and V 5 bases, and 5 bases lay outside the gene matches. The CDR3 contains 13 residues. Germline CDR1 SGHTA, CDR2 FQGNSA.

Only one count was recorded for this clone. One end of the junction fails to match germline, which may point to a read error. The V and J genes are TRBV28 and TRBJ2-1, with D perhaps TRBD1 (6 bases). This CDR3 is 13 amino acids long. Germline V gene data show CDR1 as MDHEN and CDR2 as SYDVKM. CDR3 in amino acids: CASSRNPTGLWVF. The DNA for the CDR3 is TGTGCCAGCAGCCGGAATCCTACAGGGCTCTGGGTCTTC.

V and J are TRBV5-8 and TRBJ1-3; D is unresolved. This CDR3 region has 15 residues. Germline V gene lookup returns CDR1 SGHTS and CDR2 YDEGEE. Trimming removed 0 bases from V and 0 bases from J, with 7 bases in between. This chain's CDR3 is CASSLDPNSGNTIYF. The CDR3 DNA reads TGTGCCAGCAGCTTGGACCCTAACTCTGGAAACACCATATATTTT.

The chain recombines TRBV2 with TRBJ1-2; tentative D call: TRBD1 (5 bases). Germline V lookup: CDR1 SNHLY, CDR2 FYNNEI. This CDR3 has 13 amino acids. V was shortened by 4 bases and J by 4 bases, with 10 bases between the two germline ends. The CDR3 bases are TGTGCCAGCAGTGTGGGAGGGGTCTATGGCTACACCTTC. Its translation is CASSVGGVYGYTF.

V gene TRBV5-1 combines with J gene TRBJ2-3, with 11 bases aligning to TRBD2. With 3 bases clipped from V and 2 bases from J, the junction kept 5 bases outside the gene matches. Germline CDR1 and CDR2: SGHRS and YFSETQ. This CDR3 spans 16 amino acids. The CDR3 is CASSSGTSGLTDTQYF. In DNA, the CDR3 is TGCGCCAGCAGCTCGGGGACTAGCGGCCTCACAGATACGCAGTATTTT.

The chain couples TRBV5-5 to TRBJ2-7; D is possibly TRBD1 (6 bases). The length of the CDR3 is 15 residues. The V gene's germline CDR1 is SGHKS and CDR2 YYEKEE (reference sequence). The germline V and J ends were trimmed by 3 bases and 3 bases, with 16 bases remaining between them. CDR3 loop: CASSSPGTKIYEQYF. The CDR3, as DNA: TGTGCCAGCAGCTCGCCCGGGACAAAAATCTACGAGCAGTACTTC.

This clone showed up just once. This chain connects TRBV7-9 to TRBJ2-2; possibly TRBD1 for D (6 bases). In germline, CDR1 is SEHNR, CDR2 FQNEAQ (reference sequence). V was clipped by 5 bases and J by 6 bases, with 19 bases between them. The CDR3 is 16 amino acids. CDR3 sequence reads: CASSNRDKYLAGELFF. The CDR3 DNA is TGTGCCAGCAGCAACCGGGACAAGTATCTTGCCGGGGAGCTGTTTTTT.

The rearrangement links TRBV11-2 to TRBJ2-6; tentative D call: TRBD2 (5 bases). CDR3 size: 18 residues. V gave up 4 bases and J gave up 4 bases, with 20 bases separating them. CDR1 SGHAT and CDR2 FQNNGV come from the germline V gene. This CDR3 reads CASSSRERGAYGANVLTF. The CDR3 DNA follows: TGTGCCAGCAGCTCTCGGGAAAGAGGAGCGTACGGGGCCAACGTCCTGACTTTC.

The DNA for the CDR3 is TGTGCCAGCAGTGAATGGGTGACAGGGACTTCGGATGAGCAGTTCTTC. The encoded protein is CASSEWVTGTSDEQFF. The rearrangement uses TRBV25-1 and TRBJ2-1, with a weak D call TRBD1 (7 bases). Germline V gene lookup returns CDR1 MGHDK and CDR2 SYGVNS. The CDR3 is made up of 16 amino acids. Trimming shortened V by 1 base and J by 8 bases, and 18 bases separated the two germline ends.

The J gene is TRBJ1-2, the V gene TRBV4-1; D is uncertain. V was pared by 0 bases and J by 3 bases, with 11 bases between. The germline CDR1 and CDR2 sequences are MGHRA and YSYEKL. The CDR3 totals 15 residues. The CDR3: CASSQDAGYDYGYTF. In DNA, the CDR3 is TGCGCCAGCAGCCAAGATGCGGGGTATGACTATGGCTACACCTTC.

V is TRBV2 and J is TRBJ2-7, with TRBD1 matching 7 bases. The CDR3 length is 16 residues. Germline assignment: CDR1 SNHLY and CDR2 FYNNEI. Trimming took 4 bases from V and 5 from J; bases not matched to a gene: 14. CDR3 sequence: CASSAGTAVFDDEQYV. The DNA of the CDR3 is TGTGCCAGCAGTGCCGGGACAGCCGTTTTCGACGACGAGCAGTACGTC.

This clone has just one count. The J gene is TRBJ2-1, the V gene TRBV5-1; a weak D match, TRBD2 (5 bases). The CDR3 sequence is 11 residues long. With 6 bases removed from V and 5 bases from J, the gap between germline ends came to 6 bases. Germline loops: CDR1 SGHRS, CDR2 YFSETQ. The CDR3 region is CASILDNEQFF. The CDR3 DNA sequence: TGCGCCAGCATACTAGACAATGAGCAGTTCTTC.

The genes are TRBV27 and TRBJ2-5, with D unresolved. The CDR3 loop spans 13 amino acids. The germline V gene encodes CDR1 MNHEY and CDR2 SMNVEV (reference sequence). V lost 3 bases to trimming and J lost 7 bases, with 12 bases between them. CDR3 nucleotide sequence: TGTGCCAGCAGTTTGTCATCGCCGGGGACCCAGTACTTC. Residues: CASSLSSPGTQYF.

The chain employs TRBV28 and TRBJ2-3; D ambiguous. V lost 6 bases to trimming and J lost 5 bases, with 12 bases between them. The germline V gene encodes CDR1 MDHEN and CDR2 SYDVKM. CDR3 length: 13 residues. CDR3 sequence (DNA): TGTGCCAGCAGATCCCACTCGGTAGATACGCAGTATTTT. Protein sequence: CASRSHSVDTQYF.

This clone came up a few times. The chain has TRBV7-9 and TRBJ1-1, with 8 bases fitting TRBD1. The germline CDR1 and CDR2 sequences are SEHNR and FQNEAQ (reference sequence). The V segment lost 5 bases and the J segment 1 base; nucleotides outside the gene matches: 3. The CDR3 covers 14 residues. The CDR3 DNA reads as TGTGCCAGCAGCACAGGACAGGGGAACACTGAAGCTTTCTTT. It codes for CASSTGQGNTEAFF.

This CDR3 reads CASSYGLAGPGSYEQYF. As DNA, the CDR3 is TGTGCCAGCAGCTACGGACTAGCGGGCCCGGGATCCTACGAGCAGTACTTC. The rearrangement links TRBV9 to TRBJ2-7; TRBD2 aligns across 11 bases. The germline V gene has CDR1 SGDLS and CDR2 YYNGEE. Trimming at V came to 4 bases and at J to 1 base, leaving 10 bases not matched to a gene. This CDR3 contains 17 residues.

The CDR3 here is CASSQDGQPGETQYF. CDR3 nucleotides: TGCGCCAGCAGCCAAGATGGACAGCCTGGCGAGACCCAGTACTTC. The rearrangement uses TRBV4-3 and TRBJ2-5; a weak D match, TRBD1 (6 bases). V dropped 0 bases and J dropped 5 bases, with 13 bases sitting between them. The CDR3 consists of 15 residues. CDR1 and CDR2 (germline): LGHNA, YSLEER.

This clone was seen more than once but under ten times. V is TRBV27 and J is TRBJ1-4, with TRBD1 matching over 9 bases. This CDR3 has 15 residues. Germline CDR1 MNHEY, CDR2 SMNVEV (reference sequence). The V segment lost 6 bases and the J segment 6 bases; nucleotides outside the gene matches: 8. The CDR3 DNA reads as TGTGCCAGCAGGGATAAGACAGGGGGGGATGAAAAACTGTTTTTT. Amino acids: CASRDKTGGDEKLFF.

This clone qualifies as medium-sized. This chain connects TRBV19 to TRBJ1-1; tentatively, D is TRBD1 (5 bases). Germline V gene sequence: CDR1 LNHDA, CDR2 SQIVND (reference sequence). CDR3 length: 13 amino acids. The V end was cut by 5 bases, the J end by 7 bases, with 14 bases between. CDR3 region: CASSFSEQGEAFF. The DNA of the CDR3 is TGTGCCAGTAGTTTTTCCGAGCAGGGTGAAGCTTTCTTT.

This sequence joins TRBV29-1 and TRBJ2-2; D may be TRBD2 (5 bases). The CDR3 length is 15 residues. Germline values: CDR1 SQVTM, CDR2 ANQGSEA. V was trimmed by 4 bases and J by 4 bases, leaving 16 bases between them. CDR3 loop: CSVGGVAETTGELFF. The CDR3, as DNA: TGCAGCGTTGGGGGAGTGGCGGAGACCACCGGGGAGCTGTTTTTT.

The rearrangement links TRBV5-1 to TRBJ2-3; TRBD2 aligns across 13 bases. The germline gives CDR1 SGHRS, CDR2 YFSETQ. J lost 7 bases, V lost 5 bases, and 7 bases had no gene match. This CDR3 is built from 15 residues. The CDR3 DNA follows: TGCGCCAGCAGGCGGACTAGCGGGAGCGAAAATACGCAGTATTTT. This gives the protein CASRRTSGSENTQYF.